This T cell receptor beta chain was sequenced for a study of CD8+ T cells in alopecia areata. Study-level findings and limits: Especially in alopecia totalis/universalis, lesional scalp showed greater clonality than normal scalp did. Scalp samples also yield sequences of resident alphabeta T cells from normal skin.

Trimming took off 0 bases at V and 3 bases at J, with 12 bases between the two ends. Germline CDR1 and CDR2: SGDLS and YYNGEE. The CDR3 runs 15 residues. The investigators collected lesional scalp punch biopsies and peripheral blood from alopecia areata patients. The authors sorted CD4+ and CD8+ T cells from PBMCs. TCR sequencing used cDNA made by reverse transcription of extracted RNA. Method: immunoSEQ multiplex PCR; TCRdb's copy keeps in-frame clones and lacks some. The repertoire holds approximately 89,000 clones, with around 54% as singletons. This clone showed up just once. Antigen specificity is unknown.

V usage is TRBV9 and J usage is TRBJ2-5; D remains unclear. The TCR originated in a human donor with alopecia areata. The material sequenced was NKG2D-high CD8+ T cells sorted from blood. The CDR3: CASSVGPGIEETQYF. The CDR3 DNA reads TGTGCCAGCAGCGTAGGGCCGGGCATCGAAGAGACCCAGTACTTC.